The T cell receptor beta chain described here comes from a study of T cells of healthy individuals. TCRdb re-called the 5' RACE reads through MiXCR, storing one row per CDR3 protein. The sample has approximately 100,000 distinct CDR3 sequences, roughly 18% seen once. V shed 1 base, J shed 10 bases, and the junction held 4 bases outside the gene matches. Looked up from germline, CDR1 is LGHNA and CDR2 is YNFKEQ. This CDR3 comprises 13 residues. The chain employs TRBV4-2 and TRBJ2-1; 7 nucleotides line up with TRBD2. This TCR was sampled from a human donor in good health. The CDR3 spells CASSQGEGWEQFF. In DNA, the CDR3 is TGTGCCAGCAGCCAAGGGGAGGGCTGGGAGCAGTTCTTC.